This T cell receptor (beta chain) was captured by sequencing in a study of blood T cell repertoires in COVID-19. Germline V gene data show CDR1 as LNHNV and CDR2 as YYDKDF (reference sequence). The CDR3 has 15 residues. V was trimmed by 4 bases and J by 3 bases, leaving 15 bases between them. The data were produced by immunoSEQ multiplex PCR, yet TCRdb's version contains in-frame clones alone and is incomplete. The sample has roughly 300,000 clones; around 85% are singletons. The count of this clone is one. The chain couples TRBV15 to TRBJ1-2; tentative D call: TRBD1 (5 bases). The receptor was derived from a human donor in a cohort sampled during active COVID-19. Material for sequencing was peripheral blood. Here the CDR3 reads CATSKILPGDYGYTF. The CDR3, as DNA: TGTGCCACCAGCAAAATACTGCCGGGGGACTATGGCTACACCTTC.